The clone carrying this TCR delta chain is classed as medium-sized. Within the sample, other DNA sequences also encode this same CDR3. TCRdb reprocessed the RT-PCR reads using CATT. This repertoire shows some 2,300 delta-chain clones, approximately 16% found once; its top ten account for roughly 7.4%. The record originates from a study of gamma-delta T cells after stem cell transplantation. Germline V gene data show CDR1 as NSMFDY and CDR2 as ISSIKDK. The CDR3 consists of 19 residues. J was trimmed by 0 bases and V by 0 bases; bases with no gene match: 14. The genes are TRAV29/DV5 and TRDJ1, with 10 bases that match TRDD3. The specimen was gamma-delta T cells. The sequence derives from a human donor. It is not recorded whose cells these are; they may come from a transplant donor. This CDR3 is CAASAPNTGDTFDTDKLIF. CDR3 nucleotides: TGTGCAGCAAGCGCGCCAAACACGGGGGATACGTTCGACACCGATAAACTCATCTTT.